This record concerns one TCR beta chain sequence. This clonotype was found many times. The specificity of this receptor is unknown. Base qualities are missing; no much larger clone stands one base away. This record belongs to a study of Graves' ophthalmopathy and Graves' hyperthyroidism (dated by TCRdb to about 2018). General notes on the study: Peripheral blood samples were taken at the time of initial diagnosis, before any treatment was given. To explore V-J signatures that distinguish ophthalmopathy from hyperthyroidism, a discovery set of under 110 patients was enrolled, made up of 40 to 45 with ophthalmopathy and roughly 55 with stable hyperthyroidism. To tell Graves' ophthalmopathy apart from Graves' hyperthyroidism, and to predict which patients would progress to ophthalmopathy, the study relied on TCR beta repertoire signatures. In about 6 hyperthyroidism patients, the T-cell repertoire of thyroid tissue was compared with the T-cell repertoire of blood. In total, approximately 140 blood samples were TCR-sequenced: roughly 45 ophthalmopathy, approximately 75 hyperthyroidism and about 17 hyperthyroidism-to-ophthalmopathy patients. Once sampling was done, hyperthyroidism patients were given methimazole at a starting dose of 30 mg daily, while ophthalmopathy patients were given high-dose intravenous methylprednisolone. The roughly 100 discovery patients were randomly divided into training and test sets at a 7:3 ratio. An independent validation cohort was composed of around 19 hyperthyroidism patients and more than 15 patients who later progressed from hyperthyroidism to ophthalmopathy. What the study reported, not specific to this receptor: In validation, the model predicted ophthalmopathy progression with less than 71% sensitivity and 72% to 80% specificity; about a dozen predicted patients were CT-confirmed with GO in a median of approximately six months. No statistical method was used to predetermine the sample size, and group allocation was not hidden from the investigators. Among expanded thyroid clonotypes with frequency above 0.001, most also showed up in blood, which suggests that blood repertoires may reflect the thyroid immune response. Ophthalmopathy was separated from stable hyperthyroidism by the 13-signature model with about 85% sensitivity and about 81% specificity in cross-validation and with 80%/75% in the test set.

Ophthalmopathy patients were characterized by moderately to severely active disease, a Clinical Activity Score of at least 3, a NOSPECS grade of at least 4, and a disease duration under 3 months. Patients with other autoimmune diseases, uncontrolled infections, pregnancy or lactation were excluded from the study. Diagnosis relied on clinical symptoms, serum thyroxine, TRAb, thyroid ultrasound and orbital computed tomography. Ficoll-Paque density gradient centrifugation was used to isolate PBMCs from 10 ml of fresh peripheral blood. Trizol reagent was used to extract the total RNA, and its quality was then checked on an Agilent 2100 Bioanalyzer. TCR beta CDR3 regions were amplified from RNA transcripts for repertoire sequencing. HTBI primers and the Qiagen OneStep RT-PCR kit were used in a first-round RT-PCR, which was followed by a second-round multiplex PCR, size selection and purification. Sequencing of the libraries was carried out on an Illumina HiSeq2000 in paired-end mode with 100 bp reads. In the authors' own workflow: SOAPnuke was used to process the reads, removing any read that contained adapters or uncalled bases, had a mean Phred below 15, or lacked an exact match to the constant primer or identifier. High-quality paired reads were merged with COPE v1.2.5. Each unique nucleotide sequence was defined as a clonotype, and clonotypes were aligned to IMGT TRB V, D and J references with MiTCR v1.1. Only V-J combinations with frequency above 0.0001 were analysed, covering 99% to 99.2% of repertoires. A TCR clonal expansion and chaos score per V-J combination was defined as the ratio of F50 clonal expansion to chaos observed in the TCRdist matrix. Welch's t-statistics and random forest were used to reduce features to approximately 13 V-J combinations, which were fed into a naive Bayes classifier. The Morisita-Horn index was used to measure how similar the thyroid and blood repertoires were. Using fastp at Q25 and MiXCR, TCRdb reprocessed the public reads and kept productive beta chains. Here each entry gathers all rows of one CDR3 protein and keeps the most common genes and DNA. Clone size and V and J calls follow TCRdb, not the original study. Across this sample there are roughly 170,000 distinct CDR3 sequences, with 39% seen only once. The ten top clones hold around 8.9% of the sample.

The CDR3 has 14 amino acids, counting the end cysteine and phenylalanine. Only the CDR3 DNA is retained, 42 bases long and in frame from the first base. At the junction V is shortened by 4 bases and J by 4 bases; bases outside the gene matches: 4. CDR1 KGHSH and CDR2 LQKENI are derived from the germline V gene. The sequence is built from TRBV18 and TRBJ1-2; 9 bases in the junction line up with TRBD1. Source material: peripheral blood. This clonotype originated in a man aged 30 to 39 with Graves' ophthalmopathy. Donor details come from another sample of the same person, matched by shared clones. The sequenced DNA is TGTGCCAGCTCACTGTGGACAGGGGCCTATGGCTACACCTTC. Its protein reads: CASSLWTGAYGYTF.